This T cell receptor (beta chain) was obtained from a study of T-cell memory formation after mild COVID-19. Overall study results and limits: Clones contracting across day 15 to 85 had a balanced CD4/CD8 profile; later expanding clones leaned CD4+.

TCRdb fed the 5' RACE reads into MiXCR, producing one record per CDR3 protein. Of about 200,000 distinct CDR3 sequences detected, around 20% appear once; the ten largest clones hold roughly 2.4%. This clonotype showed up just a few times. Its antigen remains unidentified. V lost 1 base, J lost 12 bases, and 3 bases stayed unmatched. The CDR3 is made up of 12 amino acids. Germline V gene sequence: CDR1 SGHDN, CDR2 FVKESK. The clonotype was recovered from an adult woman who had mild COVID-19 (a few samples of this study predate the infection). Cell type and time point are not known. Material: PBMCs or a T cell subset sorted from them (not recorded which). The chain employs TRBV14 and TRBJ2-1, with 7 positions matching TRBD1. This chain's CDR3 is CASSQAGTVQFF. The CDR3 DNA reads as TGTGCCAGCAGCCAAGCCGGGACAGTGCAGTTCTTC.